The TCR beta chain under discussion was sequenced for a study of blood T cell repertoires in COVID-19. Overall study context: COVID-19 samples from acute and convalescent phases originated in the United States, Italy and Spain. PBMCs, B-cell-depleted T cells, or T cells were the source of the cDNA or gDNA that made up the material.

This clone was seen a handful of times. Per the original methods: From reference gene primer amplification, estimates of nucleated cell counts were derived. The method was immunoSEQ multiplex PCR; TCRdb's version includes in-frame clones alone and lacks a portion of them. V, J and clone size derive from that table, while D and trimming were established from the DNA sequence. The sample lists just over 250,000 clones; 86% were seen once. CDR1 and CDR2 (germline): LNHDA, SQIVND (reference sequence). V lost 4 bases to trimming and J lost 6 bases; unmatched junction nucleotides: 11. This CDR3 spans 15 amino acids.

Sample: peripheral blood. The receptor's source is a man in his forties or fifties who had recovered from COVID-19. This sequence joins TRBV19 and TRBJ2-5; 7 nucleotides align to TRBD1. The CDR3 sequence is CASSTQRQGQKTQYF. Written as DNA, the CDR3 is TGTGCCAGTAGTACCCAACGACAGGGTCAAAAGACCCAGTACTTC.